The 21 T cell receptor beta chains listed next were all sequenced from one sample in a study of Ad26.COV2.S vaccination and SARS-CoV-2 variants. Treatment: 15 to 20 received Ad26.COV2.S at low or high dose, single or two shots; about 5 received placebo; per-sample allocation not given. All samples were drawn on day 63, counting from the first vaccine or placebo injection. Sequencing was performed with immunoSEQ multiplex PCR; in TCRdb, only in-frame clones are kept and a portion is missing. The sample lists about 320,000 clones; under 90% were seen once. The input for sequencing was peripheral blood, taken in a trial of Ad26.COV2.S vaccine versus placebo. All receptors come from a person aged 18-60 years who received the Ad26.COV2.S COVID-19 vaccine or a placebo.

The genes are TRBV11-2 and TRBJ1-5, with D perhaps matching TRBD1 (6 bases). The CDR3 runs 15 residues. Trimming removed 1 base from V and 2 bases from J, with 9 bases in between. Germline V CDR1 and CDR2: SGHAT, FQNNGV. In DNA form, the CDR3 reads TGTGCCAGCAGCTTAGGGAGGACAGGCAATCAGCCCCAGCATTTT. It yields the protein CASSLGRTGNQPQHF.

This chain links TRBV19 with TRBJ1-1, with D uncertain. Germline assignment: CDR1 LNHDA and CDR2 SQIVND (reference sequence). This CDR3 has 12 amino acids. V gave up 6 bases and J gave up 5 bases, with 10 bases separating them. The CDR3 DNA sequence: TGTGCCAGTAGCCCCCATGTTACTGAAGCTTTCTTT. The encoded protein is CASSPHVTEAFF.

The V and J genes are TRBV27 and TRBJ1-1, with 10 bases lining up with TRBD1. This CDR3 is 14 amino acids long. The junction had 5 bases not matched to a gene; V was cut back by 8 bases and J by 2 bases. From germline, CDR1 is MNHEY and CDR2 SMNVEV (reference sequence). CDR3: CASLRQGANTEAFF. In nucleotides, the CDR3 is TGTGCCAGCCTCCGACAGGGGGCTAACACTGAAGCTTTCTTT.

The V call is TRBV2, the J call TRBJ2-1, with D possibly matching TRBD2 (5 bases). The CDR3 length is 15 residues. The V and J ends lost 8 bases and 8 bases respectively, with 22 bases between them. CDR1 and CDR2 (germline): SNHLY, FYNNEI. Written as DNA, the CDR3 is TGTGCCAGCGGATCTCTAGGACTGACCTTCGATGAGCAGTTCTTC. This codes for CASGSLGLTFDEQFF.

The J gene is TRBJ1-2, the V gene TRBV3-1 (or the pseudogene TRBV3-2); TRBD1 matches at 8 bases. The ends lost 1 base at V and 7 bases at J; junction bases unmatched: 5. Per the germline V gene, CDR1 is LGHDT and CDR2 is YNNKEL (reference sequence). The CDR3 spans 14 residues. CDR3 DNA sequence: TGTGCCAGCAGCCAAGGACAGGGGTCGGGTGGCTACACCTTC. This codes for CASSQGQGSGGYTF.

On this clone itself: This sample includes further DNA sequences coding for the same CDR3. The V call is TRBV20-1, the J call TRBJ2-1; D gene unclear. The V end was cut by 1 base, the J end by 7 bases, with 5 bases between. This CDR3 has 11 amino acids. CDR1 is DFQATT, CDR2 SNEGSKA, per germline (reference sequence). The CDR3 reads CSARVPNEQFF. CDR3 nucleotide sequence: TGCAGTGCTAGAGTACCTAATGAGCAGTTCTTC.

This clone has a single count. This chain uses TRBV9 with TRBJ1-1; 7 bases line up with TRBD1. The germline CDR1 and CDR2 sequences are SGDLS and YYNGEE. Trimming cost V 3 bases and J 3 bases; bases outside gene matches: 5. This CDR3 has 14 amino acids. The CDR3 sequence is CASSELTGYTEAFF. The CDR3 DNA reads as TGTGCCAGCAGCGAGCTGACAGGGTACACTGAAGCTTTCTTT.

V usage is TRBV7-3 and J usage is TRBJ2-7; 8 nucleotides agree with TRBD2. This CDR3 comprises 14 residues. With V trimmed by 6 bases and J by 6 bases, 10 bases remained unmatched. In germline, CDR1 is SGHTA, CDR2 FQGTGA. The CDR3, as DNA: TGTGCCAGCAGGGGACTAGAAGGATCGTGCGAGCAGTACGTC. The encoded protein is CASRGLEGSCEQYV.

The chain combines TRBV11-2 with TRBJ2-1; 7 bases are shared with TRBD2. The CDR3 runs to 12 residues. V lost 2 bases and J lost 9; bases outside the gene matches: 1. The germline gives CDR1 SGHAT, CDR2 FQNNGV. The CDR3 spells CASSLTGGEQFF. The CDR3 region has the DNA TGTGCCAGCAGCTTAACGGGGGGTGAGCAGTTCTTC.

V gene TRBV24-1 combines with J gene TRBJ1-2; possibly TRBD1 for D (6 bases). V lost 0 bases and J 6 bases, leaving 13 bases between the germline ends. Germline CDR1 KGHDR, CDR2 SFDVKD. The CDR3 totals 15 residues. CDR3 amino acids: CATSDLRGALNGYTF. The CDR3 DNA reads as TGTGCCACCAGTGATTTGAGGGGGGCTTTAAATGGCTACACCTTC.

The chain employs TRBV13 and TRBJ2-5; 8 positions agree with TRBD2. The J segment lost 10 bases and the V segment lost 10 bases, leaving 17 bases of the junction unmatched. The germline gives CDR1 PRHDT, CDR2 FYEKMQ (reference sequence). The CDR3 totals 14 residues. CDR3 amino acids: CATGGGTNPEDQYF. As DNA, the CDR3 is TGTGCCACCGGGGGGGGGACCAACCCCGAGGACCAGTACTTC.

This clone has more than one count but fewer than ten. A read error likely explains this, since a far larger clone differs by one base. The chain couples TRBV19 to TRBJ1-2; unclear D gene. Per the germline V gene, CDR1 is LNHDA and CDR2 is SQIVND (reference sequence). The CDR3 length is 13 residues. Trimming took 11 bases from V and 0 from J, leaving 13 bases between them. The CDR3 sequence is CAGSVGPNYGYTF. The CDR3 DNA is TGTGCCGGGTCGGTCGGACCTAACTATGGCTACACCTTC.

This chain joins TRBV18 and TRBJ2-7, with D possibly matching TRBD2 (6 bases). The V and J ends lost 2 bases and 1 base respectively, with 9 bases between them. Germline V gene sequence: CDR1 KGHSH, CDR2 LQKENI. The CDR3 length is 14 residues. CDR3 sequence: CASSPGGMSYEQYV. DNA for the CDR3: TGTGCCAGCTCACCAGGGGGGATGTCCTACGAGCAGTACGTC.

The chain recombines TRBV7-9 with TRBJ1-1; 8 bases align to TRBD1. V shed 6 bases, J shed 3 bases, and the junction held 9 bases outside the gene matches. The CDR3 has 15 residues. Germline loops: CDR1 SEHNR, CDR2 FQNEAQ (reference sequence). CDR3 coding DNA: TGTGCCAGCAGTTCAACGGACAGGGTGGACACTGAAGCTTTCTTT. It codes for CASSSTDRVDTEAFF.

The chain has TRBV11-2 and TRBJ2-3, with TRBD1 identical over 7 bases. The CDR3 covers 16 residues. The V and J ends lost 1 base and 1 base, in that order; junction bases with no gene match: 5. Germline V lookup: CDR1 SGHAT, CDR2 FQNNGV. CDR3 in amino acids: CASSLATGARTDTQYF. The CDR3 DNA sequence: TGTGCCAGCAGCTTAGCCACAGGGGCCCGCACAGATACGCAGTATTTT.

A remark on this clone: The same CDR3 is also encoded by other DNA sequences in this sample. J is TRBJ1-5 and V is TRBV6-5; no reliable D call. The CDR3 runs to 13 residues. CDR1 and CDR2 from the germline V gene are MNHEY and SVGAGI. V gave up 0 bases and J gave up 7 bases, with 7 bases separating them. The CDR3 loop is CASSYSKGQPQHF. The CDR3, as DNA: TGTGCCAGCAGTTACTCGAAGGGCCAGCCCCAGCATTTT.

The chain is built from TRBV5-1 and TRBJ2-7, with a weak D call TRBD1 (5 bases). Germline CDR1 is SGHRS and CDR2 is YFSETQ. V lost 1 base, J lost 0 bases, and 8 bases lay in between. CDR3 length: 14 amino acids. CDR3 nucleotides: TGCGCCAGCAGCTTGCAGGGCCCCTCCTACGAGCAGTACTTC. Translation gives CASSLQGPSYEQYF.

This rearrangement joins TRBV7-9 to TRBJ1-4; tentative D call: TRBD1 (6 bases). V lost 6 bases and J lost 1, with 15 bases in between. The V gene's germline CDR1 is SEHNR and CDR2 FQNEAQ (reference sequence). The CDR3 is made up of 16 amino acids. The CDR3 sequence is CASRPGDVGTNEKLFF. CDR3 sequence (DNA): TGTGCCAGCAGACCAGGGGATGTGGGAACTAATGAAAAACTGTTTTTT.

The CDR3 region has the DNA TGTGCCAGCAGTCCACCAACGCAGGGTGAAGCTTTCTTT. Residues: CASSPPTQGEAFF. The chain carries TRBV28 and TRBJ1-1, with a weak D call TRBD1 (5 bases). Deletions cut 5 bases from V and 7 bases from J, with 14 bases between. The CDR3 sequence is 13 residues long. Germline assignment: CDR1 MDHEN and CDR2 SYDVKM.

CDR3 sequence reads: CAWSGTPTPGNTIYF. Written as DNA, the CDR3 is TGTGCCTGGAGTGGCACACCGACCCCTGGAAACACCATATATTTT. This chain uses TRBV30 with TRBJ1-3, with unresolved D. Trimming pared 1 base from V and 2 bases from J, leaving 12 bases between. This CDR3 is built from 15 residues. Germline V CDR1 and CDR2: GTSNPN, SVGIG (reference sequence).

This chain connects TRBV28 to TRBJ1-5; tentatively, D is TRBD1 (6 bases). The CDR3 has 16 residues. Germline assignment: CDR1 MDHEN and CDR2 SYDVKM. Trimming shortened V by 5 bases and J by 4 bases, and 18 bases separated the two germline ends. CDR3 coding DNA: TGTGCCAGCAGTCTCAACGACAGGATGCGTAATCAGCCCCAGCATTTT. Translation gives CASSLNDRMRNQPQHF.